This T cell receptor beta chain was identified in a study of cytomegalovirus exposure and HLA in healthy donors. 60 Vbeta and 13 Jbeta primers were used in PCR. The assay was immunoSEQ multiplex PCR, and TCRdb's table has in-frame clones only and misses some. This table holds about 97,000 clones, approximately 73% found once. Germline-derived CDR1 and CDR2 are SGHVS and FQNEAQ. The CDR3 consists of 15 residues. The J segment lost 5 bases and the V segment lost 5 bases, leaving 10 bases of the junction unmatched. This TCR derives from a man aged 40-49 years in good health and CMV-seronegative. V and J are TRBV7-8 and TRBJ2-7, with TRBD1 identical over 9 bases. The material sequenced was PBMCs. This CDR3 reads CASSPSPGQGHEQYF. The CDR3 DNA is TGTGCCAGCAGCCCCAGCCCGGGACAGGGCCACGAGCAGTACTTC.